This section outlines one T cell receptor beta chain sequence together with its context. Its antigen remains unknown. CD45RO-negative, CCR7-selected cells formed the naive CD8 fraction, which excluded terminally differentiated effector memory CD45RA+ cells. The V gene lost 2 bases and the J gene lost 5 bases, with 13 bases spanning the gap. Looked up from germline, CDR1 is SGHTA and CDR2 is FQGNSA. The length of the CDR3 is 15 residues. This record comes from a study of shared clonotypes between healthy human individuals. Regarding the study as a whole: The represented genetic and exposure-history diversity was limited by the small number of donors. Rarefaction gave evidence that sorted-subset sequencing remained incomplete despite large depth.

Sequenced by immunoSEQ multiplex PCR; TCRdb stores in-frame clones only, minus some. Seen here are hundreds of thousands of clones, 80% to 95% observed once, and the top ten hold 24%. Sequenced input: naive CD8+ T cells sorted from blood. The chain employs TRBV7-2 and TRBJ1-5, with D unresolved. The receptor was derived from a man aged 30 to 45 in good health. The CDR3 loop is CASSLQLSPDQPQHF. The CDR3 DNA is TGTGCCAGCAGCTTACAGTTATCCCCTGATCAGCCCCAGCATTTT.